This is a list of T cell receptor beta chains from one sample in a study of patients and donors after allogeneic stem cell transplantation. TCRdb fed the RT-PCR reads into MiXCR, producing one record per CDR3 protein. Here the sample spans about 210,000 distinct CDR3 sequences, 35% to 45% being singletons. Specimen: blood, either unsorted or a sorted T cell fraction (not recorded which). The receptor set was obtained from a human donor who was either an allogeneic HSCT recipient or a stem cell or donor lymphocyte infusion donor (not recorded which). It is not recorded whose cells these are; they may come from a transplant donor. CDR3s include the opening cysteine and the closing phenylalanine or tryptophan. D genes are given only for firm matches. Not every row has a clone size; where given, it reads once, few, many or a size class.

CASSLVLRGRGPYEQYF	TGCGCCAGCAGCTTGGTTTTAAGGGGGAGAGGACCCTACGAGCAGTACTTC	17	TRBJ2-7	NA	NA	TRBV5-1
CASSALDGLITDTQYF	TGTGCCAGCAGCGCGCTGGACGGACTGATCACAGATACGCAGTATTTT	16	TRBJ2-3	few	NA	TRBV9
CSARDPSGTFMNTEAFF	TGCAGTGCTAGAGACCCATCGGGGACATTTATGAACACTGAAGCTTTCTTT	17	TRBJ1-1	NA	NA	TRBV20-1
CAIRQGAEPQHF	TGTGCCATCAGACAGGGGGCTGAGCCCCAGCATTTT	12	TRBJ1-5	few	TRBD1	TRBV10-3
CASGRQNTGELFF	TGCGCCAGCGGCCGGCAAAACACCGGGGAGCTGTTTTTT	13	TRBJ2-2	NA	NA	TRBV10-1
CASSNRDRVNQPQHF	TGTGCCAGCAGCAACCGGGACAGGGTCAATCAGCCCCAGCATTTT	15	TRBJ1-5	NA	TRBD1	TRBV12-3/TRBV12-4
CAIGGTGGLNTEAFF	TGTGCCATCGGAGGGACAGGGGGCTTGAACACTGAAGCTTTCTTT	15	TRBJ1-1	many	TRBD1	TRBV10-3
CASSPWNLTEAFF	TGTGCCAGCAGTCCCTGGAACCTTACTGAAGCTTTCTTT	13	TRBJ1-1	few	NA	TRBV6-5
CASRRDRGGGETQYF	TGTGCCAGCAGGAGGGACAGGGGAGGAGGGGAGACCCAGTACTTC	15	TRBJ2-5	few	TRBD1	TRBV2
CASVGNSNQPQHF	TGTGCCAGCGTCGGTAATAGCAATCAGCCCCAGCATTTT	13	TRBJ1-5	NA	NA	TRBV12-3/TRBV12-4
CASKGPPRGEGTQYF	TGTGCCAGCAAGGGACCTCCTAGGGGGGAAGGGACCCAGTACTTC	15	TRBJ2-5	NA	NA	TRBV11-2
CASSRSGTSGTSSYEQYF	TGTGCCAGCTCACGCTCCGGGACTAGCGGGACCAGCTCCTACGAGCAGTACTTC	18	TRBJ2-7	NA	TRBD2	TRBV18
CASSLAGGTGELFF	TGCGCCAGCAGCTTGGCCGGGGGAACCGGGGAGCTGTTTTTT	14	TRBJ2-2	few	NA	TRBV5-1
CATRRTGLEREAFF	TGTGCCACCCGACGGACAGGGCTAGAACGTGAAGCTTTCTTT	14	TRBJ1-1	many	TRBD1	TRBV24-1
CSASFRLLGEKLFF	TGCAGTGCTAGCTTCCGCCTTTTGGGTGAAAAACTGTTTTTT	14	TRBJ1-4	few	NA	TRBV20-1
CASSQVSIPNYGYTF	TGCGCCAGCAGCCAAGTATCGATTCCTAACTATGGCTACACCTTC	15	TRBJ1-2	NA	NA	TRBV4-1
CASSSLPGQGSNEQFF	TGTGCCAGCAGTTCACTACCGGGACAGGGGTCCAATGAGCAGTTCTTC	16	TRBJ2-1	many	TRBD1	TRBV6-1
CASSLGRGGGYTF	TGTGCCAGCAGTTTGGGCAGGGGTGGTGGCTACACCTTC	13	TRBJ1-2	few	NA	TRBV12-3/TRBV12-4
CASSQGMWVYNSPLHF	TGTGCCAGCAGCCAAGGAATGTGGGTTTATAATTCACCCCTCCACTTT	16	TRBJ1-6	NA	NA	TRBV14
CASSPTEGPGRSGYTF	TGTGCCAGCAGCCCAACGGAGGGTCCGGGAAGGTCGGGCTACACCTTC	16	TRBJ1-2	NA	NA	TRBV12-3/TRBV12-4
CASSLGGHQPQHF	TGCGCCAGCAGCTTGGGCGGGCATCAGCCCCAGCATTTT	13	TRBJ1-5	few	NA	TRBV5-1
CASSQGTGGAYGGYTF	TGCGCCAGCAGCCAGGGGACAGGGGGCGCTTACGGAGGCTACACCTTC	16	TRBJ1-2	NA	TRBD1	TRBV4-1
CATRGAGGTETQYF	TGTGCCACCAGGGGGGCAGGGGGCACGGAGACCCAGTACTTC	14	TRBJ2-5	once	TRBD1	TRBV15